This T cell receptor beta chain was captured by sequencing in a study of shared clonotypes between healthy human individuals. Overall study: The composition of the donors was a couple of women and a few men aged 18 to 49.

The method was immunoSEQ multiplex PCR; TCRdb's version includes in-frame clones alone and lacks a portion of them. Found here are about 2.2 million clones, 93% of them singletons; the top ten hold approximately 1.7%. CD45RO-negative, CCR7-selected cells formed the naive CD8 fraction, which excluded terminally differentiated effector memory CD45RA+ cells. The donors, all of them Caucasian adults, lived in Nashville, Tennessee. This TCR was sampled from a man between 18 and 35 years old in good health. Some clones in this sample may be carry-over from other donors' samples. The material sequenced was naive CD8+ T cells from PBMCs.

CDR3 nucleotides: TGTGCCAGCAGTCCCCTCTTGTTAGTCAATGAGCAGTTCTTC. Amino acid sequence: CASSPLLLVNEQFF. The chain uses TRBV27 and TRBJ2-1; D uncertain. The CDR3 is made up of 14 amino acids. Germline assignment: CDR1 MNHEY and CDR2 SMNVEV (reference sequence). Trimming shortened V by 5 bases and J by 6 bases, and 14 bases separated the two germline ends.